This T cell receptor beta chain was profiled in a study of shared clonotypes between healthy human individuals. The sample holds a few counts of this clone. The same CDR3 also results from other DNA sequences found in this sample. Sequencing used immunoSEQ multiplex PCR; TCRdb keeps in-frame clones, though not all of them. The repertoire holds around 2,000,000 clones, with about 95% as singletons. Naive-designated CD8 cells lacked CD45RO, were positively enriched for CCR7, and omitted terminally differentiated effector memory CD45RA+ cells. The germline V gene encodes CDR1 MNHEY and CDR2 SMNVEV (reference sequence). The CDR3 sequence is 11 residues long. V lost 6 bases to trimming and J lost 3 bases, with 3 bases between them.

Sequenced input: naive CD8+ T cells sorted from blood. This TCR was recovered from a man aged 18 to 30 in good health. V and J are TRBV27 and TRBJ2-1, with no clear D. The CDR3 DNA is TGTGCCAGCAGGGACTACAATGAGCAGTTCTTC. Encoded protein: CASRDYNEQFF.